The 24 T cell receptor beta chains reported below all come from one sample, sequenced in a study of beta chain features in type 1 diabetes. Whole-study results and caveats: Shortening of TCRB CDR3s, moderate but significant, appeared in all four CD4+ subsets of Type 1 diabetes patients.

What was sequenced were expressed TCRB transcripts, since all of the isolated RNA had been reverse transcribed. The method was immunoSEQ multiplex PCR; TCRdb's version includes in-frame clones alone and lacks a portion of them. The table has some 240,000 clones, around 16% seen once. These receptors' antigens are unknown. The specimen sequenced was naive CD4+ T cells from blood. The source of these receptors is a man aged 30 to 39 with type 1 diabetes.

The chain couples TRBV5-4 to TRBJ2-5; 7 nucleotides line up with TRBD1. The CDR3 totals 14 residues. Germline V gene lookup returns CDR1 SGHNT and CDR2 YYREEE (reference sequence). The junction had 1 base not matched to a gene; V was cut back by 2 bases and J by 0 bases. CDR3 DNA: TGTGCCAGCAGCTTAACAGGGGACCAAGAGACCCAGTACTTC. It is translated as CASSLTGDQETQYF.

In this sample, this clone turned up a few times. The rearrangement links TRBV29-1 to TRBJ2-7, with a tentative D call TRBD1 (5 bases). Germline CDR1 and CDR2: SQVTM and ANQGSEA. The length of the CDR3 is 11 residues. The ends were cut back, 6 bases at V and 6 bases at J, with 12 bases in the middle. The CDR3 coding sequence is TGCAGCGTCCAAGGGGCTACCGAGCAGTACTTC. Protein: CSVQGATEQYF.

This clone was observed a handful of times. The V and J genes are TRBV29-1 and TRBJ2-1; 7 nucleotides agree with TRBD2. Germline V CDR1 and CDR2: SQVTM, ANQGSEA. V lost 4 bases, J lost 7 bases, and 10 bases stayed unmatched. This CDR3 has 14 amino acids. CDR3 sequence reads: CSVVGGGPPNEQFF. CDR3 bases: TGCAGCGTTGTCGGGGGAGGGCCCCCAAATGAGCAGTTCTTC.

A few counts support this clone. V gene TRBV5-4 combines with J gene TRBJ2-1; 7 bases fit TRBD2. Germline lookup yields CDR1 SGHNT and CDR2 YYREEE (reference sequence). This CDR3 region has 17 residues. V shed 6 bases and J 0 bases; nucleotides not matched to a gene: 12. For the CDR3, the DNA is TGTGCCAGCACCCCACCAGCGGGACCGAGCTCCTACAATGAGCAGTTCTTC. The encoded protein is CASTPPAGPSSYNEQFF. The full variable domain, its missing parts supplied by reference TRBV5-4 and TRBJ2-1, is ETGVTQSPTHLIKTRGQQVTLRCSSQSGHNTVSWYQQALGQGPQFIFQYYREEENGRGNFPPRFSGLQFPNYSSELNVNALELDDSALYLCASTPPAGPSSYNEQFFGPGTRLTVL.

In its sample, this clone was seen a few times. This chain uses TRBV7-2 with TRBJ2-1; 8 bases agree with TRBD2. The CDR3 loop spans 17 amino acids. J gave up 1 base and V 1 base, and 6 bases lay outside the gene matches. The V gene's germline CDR1 is SGHTA and CDR2 FQGNSA. The CDR3 here is CASSLVWLAGSYNEQFF. The CDR3 region has the DNA TGTGCCAGCAGCTTAGTGTGGCTAGCGGGTTCCTACAATGAGCAGTTCTTC.

This clone was counted a few times. The chain employs TRBV20-1 and TRBJ2-3; D gene uncertain. The CDR3 has 11 amino acids. Per the germline V gene, CDR1 is DFQATT and CDR2 is SNEGSKA (reference sequence). Trimming left V 5 bases short and J 5 bases short, with 8 bases between. CDR3 DNA sequence: TGCAGTGCTCCTAGGGTAGATACGCAGTATTTT. As protein: CSAPRVDTQYF.

This clone has only a few counts. The rearrangement links TRBV7-2 to TRBJ1-2, with unresolved D. This CDR3 is built from 14 residues. V was cut by 4 bases and J by 6 bases, with 15 bases left in between. Germline CDR1 and CDR2: SGHTA and FQGNSA. The CDR3, as DNA: TGTGCCAGCAGCTCGTCAGAGGGTCGGAATGGCTACACCTTC. It codes for CASSSSEGRNGYTF.

This clone was recorded a few times. The chain uses TRBV7-2 and TRBJ2-1; 9 positions agree with TRBD1. V was pared by 1 base and J by 3 bases, with 13 bases of the junction left unmatched. The germline CDR1 and CDR2 sequences are SGHTA and FQGNSA. This CDR3 contains 19 residues. CDR3 bases: TGTGCCAGCAGCTTAGGAGGGCCTGGACAGGGGACTGGCTACAATGAGCAGTTCTTC. It encodes CASSLGGPGQGTGYNEQFF.

V gene TRBV18 combines with J gene TRBJ2-7, with D perhaps TRBD2 (6 bases). Germline V lookup: CDR1 KGHSH, CDR2 LQKENI. V was trimmed by 3 bases and J by 4 bases, leaving 13 bases between them. CDR3 length: 14 residues. Here the CDR3 DNA reads TGTGCCAGCTCACCCGGGACTCAAGCTTACGAGCAGTACTTC. This sequence encodes CASSPGTQAYEQYF.

This chain uses TRBV30 with TRBJ1-1; D is unclear. Germline V gene sequence: CDR1 GTSNPN, CDR2 SVGIG (reference sequence). The germline V and J ends were trimmed by 4 bases and 0 bases, with 6 bases remaining between them. There are 12 residues in the CDR3. In DNA form, the CDR3 reads TGTGCCTGGACAGGTCTGAACACTGAAGCTTTCTTT. Translating it yields CAWTGLNTEAFF. The full variable domain, rest sourced from reference TRBV30 and TRBJ1-1, is SQTIHQWPATLVQPVGSPLSLECTVEGTSNPNLYWYRQAAGRGLQLLFYSVGIGQISSEVPQNLSASRPQDRQFILSSKKLLLSDSGFYLCAWTGLNTEAFFGQGTRLTVV.

As to this clone: The same CDR3 is also encoded by other DNA sequences in this sample. The chain links TRBV10-3 to TRBJ2-5; D unclear. The CDR3 runs 12 residues. V was pared by 2 bases and J by 4 bases, with 5 bases between. In germline, CDR1 is ENHRY, CDR2 SYGVKD. For the CDR3, the DNA is TGTGCCATCAGTGAGCTGGGAGAGACCCAGTACTTC. It translates to CAISELGETQYF.

J is TRBJ2-1 and V is TRBV28, with 9 bases lining up with TRBD1. The CDR3 loop spans 16 amino acids. Germline CDR1 MDHEN, CDR2 SYDVKM. The V segment lost 4 bases and the J segment 4 bases; nucleotides outside the gene matches: 8. In nucleotides, the CDR3 is TGTGCCAGCAGTTCAGGCCGGGACAGGGTATACAATGAGCAGTTCTTC. The encoded protein is CASSSGRDRVYNEQFF.

The chain has TRBV6-6 and TRBJ1-4, with D possibly being TRBD1 (6 bases). The germline CDR1 and CDR2 sequences are MNHNY and SVGAGI (reference sequence). Trimming left V 2 bases short and J 5 bases short, with 15 bases between. The CDR3 has 16 amino acids. For the CDR3, the DNA is TGTGCCAGCAGTTACCATCCCCGGACAGTAAATGAAAAACTGTTTTTT. The encoded protein is CASSYHPRTVNEKLFF.

This clone was seen a handful of times. The genes are TRBV7-3 and TRBJ2-7; 13 nucleotides line up with TRBD2. The V and J ends lost 5 bases and 5 bases, in that order; junction bases with no gene match: 3. Germline CDR1 and CDR2: SGHTA and FQGTGA. This CDR3 spans 14 amino acids. CDR3 protein: CASSHGLAGDEQYF. The CDR3 DNA reads TGTGCCAGCAGCCACGGACTAGCGGGAGACGAGCAGTACTTC.

This chain uses TRBV27 with TRBJ2-7; 9 bases match TRBD1. Germline-derived CDR1 and CDR2 are MNHEY and SMNVEV (reference sequence). This CDR3 has 14 residues. V shed 3 bases and J 3 bases; nucleotides not matched to a gene: 3. The CDR3 here is CASSLNRGLYEQYF. CDR3 nucleotide sequence: TGTGCCAGCAGTTTGAACAGGGGGCTCTACGAGCAGTACTTC.

This clone was counted a few times. V is TRBV30 and J is TRBJ1-2; the match to TRBD1 covers 7 bases. J was trimmed by 4 bases and V by 6 bases; bases with no gene match: 8. Germline CDR1 GTSNPN, CDR2 SVGIG (reference sequence). This CDR3 is 13 amino acids long. This CDR3 reads CACRSGGTYGYTF. CDR3 nucleotide sequence: TGTGCCTGTCGATCAGGGGGAACCTATGGCTACACCTTC.

The chain joins TRBV29-1 to TRBJ2-1, with 12 bases lining up with TRBD1. Germline V gives CDR1 SQVTM, CDR2 ANQGSEA. The CDR3 loop spans 13 amino acids. V was clipped by 7 bases and J by 10 bases; unmatched bases: 8. The CDR3 DNA reads as TGCAGCGGCCGGGACAGGGGGCTTGTAGAGCAGTTCTTC. It yields the protein CSGRDRGLVEQFF.

This clone appeared a few times. The chain carries TRBV30 and TRBJ2-3; 11 bases align to TRBD2. This CDR3 comprises 14 residues. Per germline, CDR1 GTSNPN and CDR2 SVGIG (reference sequence). V dropped 5 bases and J dropped 0; count of bases not matched to a gene: 1. The CDR3 sequence: CAWRTSGSTDTQYF. CDR3 sequence (DNA): TGTGCCTGGCGGACTAGCGGGAGCACAGATACGCAGTATTTT.

A few counts support this clone. The chain joins TRBV30 to TRBJ2-5; TRBD2 agrees at 9 bases. The germline CDR1 and CDR2 sequences are GTSNPN and SVGIG (reference sequence). CDR3 length: 13 amino acids. The J segment lost 5 bases and the V segment lost 3 bases, leaving 4 bases of the junction unmatched. The CDR3 DNA follows: TGTGCCTGGAGAGGGACTAGCTTGGAGACCCAGTACTTC. This translates into CAWRGTSLETQYF.

The CDR3 sequence: CAWNMRGNSGNTIYF. CDR3 nucleotides: TGTGCCTGGAATATGAGGGGGAACTCTGGAAACACCATATATTTT. The chain joins TRBV30 to TRBJ1-3; D may be TRBD1 (6 bases). The CDR3 contains 15 residues. Germline V gene data show CDR1 as GTSNPN and CDR2 as SVGIG (reference sequence). V was clipped by 4 bases and J by 0 bases, with 13 bases between them. The full variable domain, rest sourced from reference TRBV30 and TRBJ1-3, is SQTIHQWPATLVQPVGSPLSLECTVEGTSNPNLYWYRQAAGRGLQLLFYSVGIGQISSEVPQNLSASRPQDRQFILSSKKLLLSDSGFYLCAWNMRGNSGNTIYFGEGSWLTVV.

In this sample, this clone turned up a few times. The gene calls are TRBV28 and TRBJ2-1; TRBD2 agrees at 7 bases. Germline V lookup: CDR1 MDHEN, CDR2 SYDVKM. V lost 7 bases to trimming and J lost 3 bases; unmatched junction nucleotides: 9. This CDR3 region has 15 residues. The CDR3 DNA is TGTGCCAGCACCCGCGGGAGACAGTTCTACAATGAGCAGTTCTTC. Translating gives CASTRGRQFYNEQFF.

The chain joins TRBV29-1 to TRBJ1-2; 7 bases are a match to TRBD1. The CDR3 extends over 14 amino acids. V dropped 7 bases and J dropped 1; count of bases not matched to a gene: 9. The germline gives CDR1 SQVTM, CDR2 ANQGSEA. CDR3 sequence reads: CSGTGVLNNYGYTF. CDR3 nucleotides: TGCAGCGGTACAGGGGTCCTAAATAACTATGGCTACACCTTC.

This clone appeared a few times. The chain is built from TRBV30 and TRBJ1-1, with D possibly matching TRBD1 (6 bases). This CDR3 is built from 13 residues. The V and J ends lost 3 bases and 4 bases respectively, with 12 bases between them. Germline assignment: CDR1 GTSNPN and CDR2 SVGIG (reference sequence). The CDR3 DNA sequence: TGTGCCTGGAGGGAACAGGGAGTCACTGAAGCTTTCTTT. Translation gives CAWREQGVTEAFF.

The chain has TRBV30 and TRBJ2-7, with TRBD2 matching over 11 bases. Germline assignment: CDR1 GTSNPN and CDR2 SVGIG (reference sequence). Trimming removed 5 bases from V and 5 bases from J; junction bases left unmatched: 14. The CDR3 totals 16 residues. DNA for the CDR3: TGTGCCTGGCCCCCCATGGTAGCGGGAGGGCCTGACGAGCAGTACTTC. As protein: CAWPPMVAGGPDEQYF.